Listed here are 8 T cell receptor beta chains from one sample, sequenced in a study of T cells in Graves' hyperthyroidism and ophthalmopathy. Researchers amplified the TCR beta CDR3 regions from RNA transcripts. With the HTBI primer set, the TCR CDR3 went through a first round of RT-PCR. TCRdb itself ran the multiplex PCR reads through MiXCR, one entry per CDR3 protein. The table includes about 290,000 distinct CDR3 sequences, 17% detected once. Source material: blood. The receptor set was obtained from a woman aged 55-69 years with Graves' ophthalmopathy.

This clonotype came up many times. The chain couples TRBV6-2 or TRBV6-3 to TRBJ1-5, with D unresolved. CDR3 length equals 12 residues. V was pared by 4 bases and J by 9 bases, with 10 bases between. CDR1 is MNHEY and CDR2 is SVGEGT in the germline V gene. The CDR3 DNA is TGTGCCAGCAGTTTATCGCCTCTGCCCCAGCATTTT. It is translated as CASSLSPLPQHF.

The rearrangement links TRBV7-9 to TRBJ1-2; perhaps TRBD1 as D (5 bases). Germline V CDR1 and CDR2: SEHNR, FQNEAQ (reference sequence). The V and J ends lost 2 bases and 7 bases respectively, with 17 bases between them. CDR3 length: 15 amino acids. DNA of the CDR3: TGTGCCAGCAGCTTAAGGTCAGGGAAGGCAAGTGGCTACACCTTC. Its translation: CASSLRSGKASGYTF.

This clonotype was detected many times. This sequence joins TRBV5-8 and TRBJ2-5; TRBD1 aligns across 9 bases. CDR1 and CDR2 from the germline V gene are SGHTS and YDEGEE. V lost 0 bases, J lost 5 bases, and 11 bases stayed unmatched. The CDR3 is 17 residues long. The CDR3 region is CASSLGPGTGFRETQYF. DNA for the CDR3: TGTGCCAGCAGCTTGGGCCCCGGGACAGGGTTTCGGGAGACCCAGTACTTC.

This clonotype was picked up many times. CDR3 DNA sequence: TGCAGTGCCACATCAGCGGGACAGGGGTTTGTGGGGGCTTTCTTT. Amino acids: CSATSAGQGFVGAFF. The genes are TRBV20-1 and TRBJ1-1, with TRBD1 matching 10 bases. V dropped 6 bases and J dropped 11; count of bases not matched to a gene: 18. Germline V lookup: CDR1 DFQATT, CDR2 SNEGSKA (reference sequence). CDR3 length: 15 residues.

There are a few counts of this clonotype. The chain couples TRBV29-1 to TRBJ2-5, with D perhaps matching TRBD1 (6 bases). Germline lookup yields CDR1 SQVTM and CDR2 ANQGSEA. There are 12 residues in the CDR3. V was trimmed by 7 bases and J by 2 bases, leaving 11 bases between them. The CDR3 reads CSATGLQETQYF. DNA of the CDR3: TGCAGCGCTACAGGGCTTCAAGAGACCCAGTACTTC.

The V and J genes are TRBV20-1 and TRBJ2-4; D might be TRBD2 (7 bases). The CDR3 loop spans 15 amino acids. Between the trimmed V and J ends, which lost 3 bases and 5 bases, there was a span of 17 bases. Germline V gene sequence: CDR1 DFQATT, CDR2 SNEGSKA (reference sequence). The CDR3 spells CSARRLGGGENIQYF. DNA for the CDR3: TGCAGTGCTAGGCGTCTGGGAGGGGGGGAAAACATTCAGTACTTC.

The rearrangement joins TRBV6-1 to TRBJ2-5, with a possible D match to TRBD1 (6 bases). CDR1 MNHNS and CDR2 SASEGT come from the germline V gene. Trimming left V 6 bases short and J 4 bases short, with 18 bases between. The CDR3 loop spans 15 amino acids. The CDR3 is CASRSLGAGLETQYF. The CDR3 nucleotides are TGTGCCAGCAGGTCCCTGGGGGCGGGCCTAGAGACCCAGTACTTC.

Ten or more counts support this clonotype. V usage is TRBV7-9 and J usage is TRBJ1-1; the D is unclear. Between the trimmed V and J ends, which lost 1 base and 5 bases, there was a span of 11 bases. The CDR3 totals 14 residues. The germline V gene encodes CDR1 SEHNR and CDR2 FQNEAQ (reference sequence). This chain's CDR3 is CASSLGGRVTEAFF. In DNA form, the CDR3 reads TGTGCCAGCAGCTTAGGAGGGCGAGTAACTGAAGCTTTCTTT.